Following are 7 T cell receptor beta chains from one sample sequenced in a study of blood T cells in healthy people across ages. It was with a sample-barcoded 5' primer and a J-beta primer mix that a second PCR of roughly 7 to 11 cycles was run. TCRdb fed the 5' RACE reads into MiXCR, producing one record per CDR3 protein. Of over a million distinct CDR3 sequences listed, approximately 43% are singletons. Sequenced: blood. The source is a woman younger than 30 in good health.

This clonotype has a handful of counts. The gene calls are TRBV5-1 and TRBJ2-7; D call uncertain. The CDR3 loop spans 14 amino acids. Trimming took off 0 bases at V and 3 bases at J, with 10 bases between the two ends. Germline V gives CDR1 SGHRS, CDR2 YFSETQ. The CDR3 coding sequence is TGCGCCAGCAGCTTGGTGGTACCGGGCTACGAGCAGTACTTC. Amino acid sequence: CASSLVVPGYEQYF.

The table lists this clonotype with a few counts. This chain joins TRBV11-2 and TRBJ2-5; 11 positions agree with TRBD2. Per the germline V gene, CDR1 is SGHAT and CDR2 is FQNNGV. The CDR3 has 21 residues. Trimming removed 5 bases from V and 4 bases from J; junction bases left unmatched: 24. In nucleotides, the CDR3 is TGTGCCAGCAGCAAACCTACAGGGCACAATGTAGCGGGAGGGCCTCGAGAGACCCAGTACTTC. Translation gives CASSKPTGHNVAGGPRETQYF.

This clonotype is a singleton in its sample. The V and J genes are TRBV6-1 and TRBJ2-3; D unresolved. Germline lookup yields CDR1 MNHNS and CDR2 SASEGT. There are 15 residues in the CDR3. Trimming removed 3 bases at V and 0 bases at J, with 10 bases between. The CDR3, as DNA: TGTGCCAGCAGTGAGTTAGAGGAAAGCACAGATACGCAGTATTTT. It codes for CASSELEESTDTQYF.

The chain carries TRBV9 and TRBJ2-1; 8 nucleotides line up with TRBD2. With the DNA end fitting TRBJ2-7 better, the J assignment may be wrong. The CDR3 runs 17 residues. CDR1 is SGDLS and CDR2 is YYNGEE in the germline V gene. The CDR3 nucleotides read TGTGCCAGCAGCTCTTCCCCCGTAGCGGGATTCTACAATGAGCAGTACTTC. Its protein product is CASSSSPVAGFYNEQYF.

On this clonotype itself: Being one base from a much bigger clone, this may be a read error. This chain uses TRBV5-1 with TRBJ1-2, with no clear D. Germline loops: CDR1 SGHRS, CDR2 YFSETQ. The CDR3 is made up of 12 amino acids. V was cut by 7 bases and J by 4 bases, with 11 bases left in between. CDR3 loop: CASGLDVYGYTF. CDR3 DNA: TGCGCCAGCGGCCTGGACGTCTATGGCTACACCTTC.

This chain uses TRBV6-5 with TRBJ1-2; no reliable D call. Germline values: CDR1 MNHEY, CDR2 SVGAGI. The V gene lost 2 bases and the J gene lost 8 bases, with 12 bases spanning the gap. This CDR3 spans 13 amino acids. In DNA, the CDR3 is TGTGCCAGCAGTTACGACGGGCGATCAGGCTACACCTTC. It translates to CASSYDGRSGYTF.

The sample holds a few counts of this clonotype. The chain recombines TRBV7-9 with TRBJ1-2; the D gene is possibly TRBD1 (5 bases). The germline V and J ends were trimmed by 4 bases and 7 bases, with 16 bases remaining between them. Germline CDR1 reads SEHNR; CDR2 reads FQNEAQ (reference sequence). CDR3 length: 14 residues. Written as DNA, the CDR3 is TGTGCCAGCAGCTCGATGAAGGGGCGCCTTGGCTACACCTTC. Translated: CASSSMKGRLGYTF. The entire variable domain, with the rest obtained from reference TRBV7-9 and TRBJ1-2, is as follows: DTGVSQNPRHKITKRGQNVTFRCDPISEHNRLYWYRQTLGQGPEFLTYFQNEAQLEKSRLLSDRFSAERPKGSFSTLEIQRTEQGDSAMYLCASSSMKGRLGYTFGSGTRLTVV.